What follows are 5 T cell receptor beta chains derived from one specimen sequenced in a study of early T cells in non-severe SARS-CoV-2 infection. A single record per CDR3 protein comes from TCRdb applying MiXCR to the 5' RACE reads. The sample lists more than 60,000 distinct CDR3 sequences, over 10% occurring once. Specimen: whole blood. The receptors derive from an adult who was a healthcare worker with PCR-confirmed SARS-CoV-2 infection or an uninfected control (not recorded which).

This clonotype has at least ten counts. CDR3 sequence (DNA): TGTGCCAGCAGCATGACAGGGGTTCGGCTCGGGGCCAACGTCCTGACTTTC. This sequence encodes CASSMTGVRLGANVLTF. The V call is TRBV5-5, the J call TRBJ2-6; 8 nucleotides match TRBD1. The germline CDR1 and CDR2 sequences are SGHKS and YYEKEE (reference sequence). Unmatched junction bases numbered 10, after V lost 4 bases and J lost 4 bases. The CDR3 spans 17 residues.

The chain uses TRBV6-6 and TRBJ2-3, with D perhaps matching TRBD1 (6 bases). The V and J ends lost 7 bases and 5 bases respectively, with 10 bases between them. Looked up from germline, CDR1 is MNHNY and CDR2 is SVGAGI (reference sequence). The CDR3 totals 12 residues. CDR3 sequence: CASTQGLDTQYF. As DNA, the CDR3 is TGTGCCAGCACACAGGGTTTAGATACGCAGTATTTT.

This rearrangement joins TRBV5-1 to TRBJ1-4; D uncertain. The CDR3 is 16 amino acids. Trimming removed 4 bases from V and 0 bases from J, with 13 bases in between. Per the germline V gene, CDR1 is SGHRS and CDR2 is YFSETQ. In nucleotides, the CDR3 is TGCGCCAGCAGCCCAAACCATCCTGCAACTAATGAAAAACTGTTTTTT. Translating it yields CASSPNHPATNEKLFF. Combining the CDR3 with reference TRBV5-1 and TRBJ1-4 gives the whole variable domain KAGVTQTPRYLIKTRGQQVTLSCSPISGHRSVSWYQQTPGQGLQFLFEYFSETQRNKGNFPGRFSGRQFSNSRSEMNVSTLELGDSALYLCASSPNHPATNEKLFFGSGTQLSVL.

The chain uses TRBV7-3 and TRBJ2-2; D is perhaps TRBD1 (6 bases). Looked up from germline, CDR1 is SGHTA and CDR2 is FQGTGA. The CDR3 contains 16 residues. V was clipped by 5 bases and J by 0 bases, with 13 bases between them. Here the CDR3 reads CASSPQGYTNTGELFF. CDR3 bases: TGTGCCAGCAGCCCACAGGGTTATACGAACACCGGGGAGCTGTTTTTT.

This clonotype was found a few times. CDR3 in DNA: TGTGCCAGCAGCTTCCCAACTTCGGATACGACAGGGGAAGCTTTCTTT. It translates to CASSFPTSDTTGEAFF. The chain combines TRBV5-5 with TRBJ1-1; 7 nucleotides match TRBD1. V gave up 2 bases and J gave up 8 bases; unmatched junction bases: 15. Germline CDR1 SGHKS, CDR2 YYEKEE (reference sequence). CDR3 length: 16 amino acids.